The clone carrying this T cell receptor beta chain was seen ten or more times. The data were obtained in a study of T cells in Graves' hyperthyroidism and ophthalmopathy. Template material for amplifying TCR beta CDR3 regions consisted of RNA transcripts. HTBI primers drove first-round RT-PCR of the TCR CDR3. TCRdb itself ran the multiplex PCR reads through MiXCR, one entry per CDR3 protein. This table holds 300,000 to 450,000 distinct CDR3 sequences, approximately 17% found once. V lost 6 bases to trimming and J lost 4 bases, with 22 bases between them. The CDR3 has 16 amino acids. CDR1 and CDR2 from the germline V gene are DFQATT and SNEGSKA (reference sequence). The study based diagnoses on clinical symptoms, serum thyroxine and TRAb, thyroid ultrasound and orbital computed tomography.

The specimen was blood. The V and J genes are TRBV20-1 and TRBJ1-5; D is undetermined. The TCR was taken from a man younger than 30 with Graves' ophthalmopathy. For the CDR3, the DNA is TGCAGTGCCAGACGCCTGGGAACAGAGTTGAATCAGCCCCAGCATTTT. Translated: CSARRLGTELNQPQHF.